The 28 T cell receptor beta chains given below trace back to one sample, sequenced in a study of T cell responses to AZD1222 COVID-19 vaccine. Data came from immunoSEQ multiplex PCR; TCRdb stores just in-frame clones and leaves some out. The sample lists approximately 150,000 clones; approximately 88% were seen once. Sequenced material: peripheral blood, taken 28 days after the second dose of the MenACWY control vaccine. All receptors derive from an adult who received the MenACWY meningococcal vaccine as a control.

A single count supports this clone. The chain uses TRBV29-1 and TRBJ1-1; unclear D gene. Looked up from germline, CDR1 is SQVTM and CDR2 is ANQGSEA. The CDR3 has 13 amino acids. The V and J ends lost 7 bases and 0 bases respectively, with 12 bases between them. CDR3 loop: CSAGEGMNTEAFF. The CDR3 coding sequence is TGCAGCGCCGGGGAGGGAATGAACACTGAAGCTTTCTTT.

The chain combines TRBV11-3 with TRBJ2-2, with TRBD2 matching over 8 bases. CDR3 length: 16 amino acids. The V and J ends lost 1 base and 3 bases, in that order; junction bases with no gene match: 4. The germline V gene has CDR1 SGHNT and CDR2 YENEEA. The CDR3 is CASSLAQRGYTGELFF. In DNA, the CDR3 is TGTGCCAGCAGCTTAGCCCAGCGGGGGTACACCGGGGAGCTGTTTTTT.

This clone was counted between two and nine times. V is TRBV4-1 and J is TRBJ2-7; 15 bases match TRBD2. This CDR3 comprises 15 residues. V shed 1 base, J shed 10 bases, and the junction held 5 bases outside the gene matches. The germline CDR1 and CDR2 sequences are MGHRA and YSYEKL. CDR3 coding DNA: TGCGCCAGCAGCCAAGTTGGGACTAGCGGGAGGCCCCAGTACTTC. Residues: CASSQVGTSGRPQYF.

This clone appeared once. The chain is built from TRBV24-1 and TRBJ1-2; tentative D call: TRBD1 (5 bases). Germline lookup yields CDR1 KGHDR and CDR2 SFDVKD. The length of the CDR3 is 16 residues. V was shortened by 5 bases and J by 0 bases, with 15 bases between the two germline ends. The DNA of the CDR3 is TGTGCCACCAGTGGTCTCCGACAGCAAACTAACTATGGCTACACCTTC. Translated, it gives CATSGLRQQTNYGYTF.

The gene calls are TRBV29-1 and TRBJ2-3; perhaps D is TRBD1 or TRBD2 (5 bases each). There are 14 residues in the CDR3. Trimming pared 4 bases from V and 2 bases from J, leaving 13 bases between. Germline V CDR1 and CDR2: SQVTM, ANQGSEA. Written as DNA, the CDR3 is TGCAGCGTTGGGGGACGGAGCTTCACAGATACGCAGTATTTT. This encodes CSVGGRSFTDTQYF.

The chain links TRBV6-2 or TRBV6-3 to TRBJ2-7; D is unclear. The CDR3 has 15 amino acids. Looked up from germline, CDR1 is MNHEY and CDR2 is SVGEGT. Deletions cut 1 base from V and 3 bases from J, with 13 bases between. The CDR3 is CASSYWSATIYEQYF. CDR3 sequence (DNA): TGTGCCAGCAGTTACTGGTCGGCAACTATCTACGAGCAGTACTTC.

This rearrangement joins TRBV11-1 to TRBJ1-2; D unresolved. This CDR3 region has 13 residues. The germline V and J ends were trimmed by 3 bases and 0 bases, with 5 bases remaining between them. CDR1 is SGHAT and CDR2 is FQDESV in the germline V gene (reference sequence). DNA for the CDR3: TGTGCCAGCAGCTTGGACGCTAACTATGGCTACACCTTC. As protein: CASSLDANYGYTF. The variable domain in full, completed from reference TRBV11-1 and TRBJ1-2, reads EAEVAQSPRYKITEKSQAVAFWCDPISGHATLYWYRQILGQGPELLVQFQDESVVDDSQLPKDRFSAERLKGVDSTLKIQPAELGDSAMYLCASSLDANYGYTFGSGTRLTVV.

This clone was recorded only once. The chain joins TRBV4-3 to TRBJ2-3; 9 nucleotides agree with TRBD2. After removal of 0 bases from V and 2 bases from J, the junction contained 3 bases not matched to a gene. The length of the CDR3 is 16 residues. Germline V gene data show CDR1 as LGHNA and CDR2 as YSLEER. DNA for the CDR3: TGCGCCAGCAGCCAAGAGGCGGGGGGGATCACAGATACGCAGTATTTT. This translates into CASSQEAGGITDTQYF.

This clone is a singleton in its sample. J is TRBJ2-5 and V is TRBV2; D is undetermined. Germline-derived CDR1 and CDR2 are SNHLY and FYNNEI. V was clipped by 5 bases and J by 5 bases, with 6 bases between them. The CDR3 is 11 residues long. CDR3: CASSLSETQYF. CDR3 coding DNA: TGTGCCAGCAGTCTCTCCGAGACCCAGTACTTC.

V usage is TRBV19 and J usage is TRBJ1-1, with D perhaps TRBD1 (6 bases). The V gene lost 8 bases and the J gene lost 7 bases, with 11 bases spanning the gap. Germline V gene lookup returns CDR1 LNHDA and CDR2 SQIVND (reference sequence). The CDR3 consists of 11 residues. The CDR3 coding sequence is TGTGCCAGTCCTACAGGGTTTGAAGCTTTCTTT. Translation gives CASPTGFEAFF.

The chain has TRBV25-1 and TRBJ2-5, with a weak D call TRBD1 (6 bases). Germline V CDR1 and CDR2: MGHDK, SYGVNS. With 7 bases removed from V and 0 bases from J, the gap between germline ends came to 9 bases. This CDR3 is built from 13 residues. The CDR3 DNA sequence: TGTGCCAGCACGGACAGCAACCAAGAGACCCAGTACTTC. Translating gives CASTDSNQETQYF. The entire variable domain, with the rest obtained from reference TRBV25-1 and TRBJ2-5, is as follows: EADIYQTPRYLVIGTGKKITLECSQTMGHDKMYWYQQDPGMELHLIHYSYGVNSTEKGDLSSESTVSRIRTEHFPLTLESARPSHTSQYLCASTDSNQETQYFGPGTRLLVL.

This sequence joins TRBV4-3 and TRBJ1-3; the match to TRBD1 covers 7 bases. The germline V gene has CDR1 LGHNA and CDR2 YSLEER. The junction had 2 bases not matched to a gene; V was cut back by 0 bases and J by 0 bases. The CDR3 runs 16 residues. As DNA, the CDR3 is TGCGCCAGCAGCCAAGACAGGGGGAACTCTGGAAACACCATATATTTT. It is translated as CASSQDRGNSGNTIYF.

This chain connects TRBV24-1 to TRBJ2-1, with 11 bases aligning to TRBD1. The trim removed 9 bases at V and 10 bases at J, leaving 7 bases unmatched. CDR1 and CDR2 from the germline V gene are KGHDR and SFDVKD. The CDR3 length is 13 residues. CDR3 sequence (DNA): TGTGCCACCGGACAGGGGGCAAAGGGGGAGCAGTTCTTC. Encoded protein: CATGQGAKGEQFF.

The rearrangement uses TRBV7-2 and TRBJ2-1, with D tentatively TRBD2 (6 bases). Looked up from germline, CDR1 is SGHTA and CDR2 is FQGNSA. The CDR3 has 13 amino acids. Trimming stripped 5 bases from V and 12 bases from J, with 17 bases between. The chain's CDR3 is CASSRGSYGGQFF. The CDR3 DNA follows: TGTGCCAGCAGCCGGGGATCCTACGGGGGGCAGTTCTTC.

This sequence joins TRBV27 and TRBJ2-7; TRBD2 matches at 11 bases. V shed 3 bases and J 5 bases; nucleotides not matched to a gene: 6. The CDR3 loop spans 15 amino acids. Germline lookup yields CDR1 MNHEY and CDR2 SMNVEV (reference sequence). The DNA for the CDR3 is TGTGCCAGCAGTTTCGTACTAGCGGGAGCGGACGAGCAGTACTTC. Translated, it gives CASSFVLAGADEQYF.

This clone was picked up a small number of times. The chain uses TRBV4-3 and TRBJ2-7; 7 nucleotides align to TRBD2. The J segment lost 6 bases and the V segment lost 5 bases, leaving 10 bases of the junction unmatched. The CDR3 is made up of 14 amino acids. From germline, CDR1 is LGHNA and CDR2 YSLEER. The DNA of the CDR3 is TGCGCCAGCAGCGAAGGACTAGAGCCATCCGAGCAGTACTTC. Protein sequence: CASSEGLEPSEQYF.

The chain joins TRBV18 to TRBJ1-3; D unresolved. The ends were cut back, 1 base at V and 0 bases at J, with 10 bases in the middle. CDR3 length equals 16 residues. Germline-derived CDR1 and CDR2 are KGHSH and LQKENI. As DNA, the CDR3 is TGTGCCAGCTCACCACTGGGGTCTAACTCTGGAAACACCATATATTTT. Translation gives CASSPLGSNSGNTIYF.

This rearrangement joins TRBV6-1 to TRBJ1-4, with TRBD1 as a possible D gene (6 bases). Germline CDR1 reads MNHNS; CDR2 reads SASEGT. Deletions cut 2 bases from V and 7 bases from J, with 14 bases between. The CDR3 sequence is 15 residues long. CDR3 amino acids: CASSETGSRGEKLFF. DNA for the CDR3: TGTGCCAGCAGTGAAACCGGCTCCAGGGGTGAAAAACTGTTTTTT.

The genes are TRBV30 and TRBJ1-5; no reliable D call. The CDR3 sequence is 18 residues long. Germline V lookup: CDR1 GTSNPN, CDR2 SVGIG (reference sequence). V was clipped by 1 base and J by 6 bases, with 25 bases between them. The CDR3 DNA sequence: TGTGCCTGGAGTGATTATCCCGGGCCAAGGGCGGGAAGTCAGCCCCAGCATTTT. Protein product: CAWSDYPGPRAGSQPQHF.

This clone was counted a single time. The V gene is TRBV28, the J gene TRBJ2-3; the D is unclear. The germline V gene has CDR1 MDHEN and CDR2 SYDVKM. CDR3 length: 14 residues. V was cut by 6 bases and J by 3 bases, with 13 bases left in between. CDR3 bases: TGTGCCAGCAGACCAGGTCCTACGACAGATACGCAGTATTTT. Translating gives CASRPGPTTDTQYF.

This clone was recorded a few times. The genes are TRBV7-2 and TRBJ1-2, with 8 bases identical to TRBD1. This CDR3 comprises 15 residues. V gave up 4 bases and J gave up 4 bases; unmatched junction bases: 8. Germline V gives CDR1 SGHTA, CDR2 FQGNSA. CDR3 in DNA: TGTGCCAGCAGCTCAGTCGGACAGGGCGGCTATGGCTACACCTTC. It is translated as CASSSVGQGGYGYTF.

This chain links TRBV4-3 with TRBJ2-1; 7 bases map to TRBD2. The trim removed 4 bases at V and 2 bases at J, leaving 8 bases unmatched. This CDR3 is 16 amino acids long. Germline V gives CDR1 LGHNA, CDR2 YSLEER. CDR3 coding DNA: TGCGCCAGCAGCCCCTACGGGAGGAGGACCTACAATGAGCAGTTCTTC. Translated: CASSPYGRRTYNEQFF.

The V and J genes are TRBV7-9 and TRBJ1-4, with unresolved D. Germline CDR1 reads SEHNR; CDR2 reads FQNEAQ (reference sequence). With 5 bases removed from V and 2 bases from J, the gap between germline ends came to 15 bases. CDR3 length: 16 amino acids. The CDR3 loop reads CASSDREGATNEKLFF. The CDR3, as DNA: TGTGCCAGCAGCGACCGGGAGGGAGCTACTAATGAAAAACTGTTTTTT.

The rearrangement joins TRBV28 to TRBJ2-3; possibly TRBD2 for D (6 bases). This CDR3 has 16 residues. V was cut by 6 bases and J by 2 bases, with 18 bases left in between. The germline V gene encodes CDR1 MDHEN and CDR2 SYDVKM. CDR3 nucleotide sequence: TGTGCCAGCAGCCCCGGGGGTAGCGAGCACACAGATACGCAGTATTTT. As protein: CASSPGGSEHTDTQYF.

The chain joins TRBV11-1 to TRBJ1-2; TRBD1 agrees at 7 bases. The CDR3 consists of 14 residues. V was clipped by 6 bases and J by 3 bases; unmatched bases: 7. Germline CDR1 SGHAT, CDR2 FQDESV (reference sequence). The CDR3 spells CASRSTGPDYGYTF. The CDR3 bases are TGTGCCAGCAGATCGACAGGGCCGGACTATGGCTACACCTTC.

J is TRBJ2-3 and V is TRBV6-2 or TRBV6-3, with 13 bases aligning to TRBD2. The CDR3 runs 18 residues. After removal of 2 bases from V and 0 bases from J, the junction contained 5 bases not matched to a gene. Per germline, CDR1 MNHEY and CDR2 SVGEGT. The CDR3 DNA sequence: TGTGCCAGCAGTTACGGACTAGCGGGAGTGAGAAGCACAGATACGCAGTATTTT. It specifies CASSYGLAGVRSTDTQYF.

The J gene is TRBJ1-5, the V gene TRBV5-6; TRBD1 matches at 7 bases. Unmatched junction bases numbered 5, after V lost 2 bases and J lost 6 bases. The V gene's germline CDR1 is SGHDT and CDR2 YYEEEE. CDR3 length: 14 amino acids. CDR3 in DNA: TGTGCCAGCAGCTTAACAGGGGTGGCTCAGCCCCAGCATTTT. It specifies CASSLTGVAQPQHF.

The gene calls are TRBV4-1 and TRBJ1-2, with no clear D. The V gene lost 4 bases and the J gene lost 0 bases, with 15 bases spanning the gap. Germline V gene sequence: CDR1 MGHRA, CDR2 YSYEKL. This CDR3 has 16 residues. CDR3 loop: CASSPPTATSNYGYTF. The CDR3 DNA reads as TGCGCCAGCAGCCCGCCTACGGCGACTTCTAACTATGGCTACACCTTC.